This paragraph covers one TCR beta chain sequence. Authors' processing steps: Reference gene primer amplification gave nucleated cell count estimates. Produced via immunoSEQ multiplex PCR; TCRdb's table is partial and in-frame only. V, J and clone size are those of that table, while D and trimming were read from the DNA. The table has fewer than 350,000 clones, around 86% seen once. The data derive from a study of blood T cell repertoires in COVID-19. Study background: The United States, Italy and Spain supplied acute and convalescent COVID-19 samples. Sample material is recorded as cDNA or gDNA derived from T cells, B-cell-depleted T cells, or PBMCs.

There are 13 residues in the CDR3. From germline, CDR1 is KGHSH and CDR2 LQKENI. The V gene lost 3 bases and the J gene lost 5 bases, with 11 bases spanning the gap. The receptor was derived from a woman in her thirties who had recovered from COVID-19. Sequenced material: peripheral blood. The V call is TRBV18, the J call TRBJ2-7; possible D gene TRBD1, 5 bases. The CDR3 is CASSPRGAHEQYF. CDR3 in DNA: TGTGCCAGCTCACCCCGTGGGGCCCACGAGCAGTACTTC.